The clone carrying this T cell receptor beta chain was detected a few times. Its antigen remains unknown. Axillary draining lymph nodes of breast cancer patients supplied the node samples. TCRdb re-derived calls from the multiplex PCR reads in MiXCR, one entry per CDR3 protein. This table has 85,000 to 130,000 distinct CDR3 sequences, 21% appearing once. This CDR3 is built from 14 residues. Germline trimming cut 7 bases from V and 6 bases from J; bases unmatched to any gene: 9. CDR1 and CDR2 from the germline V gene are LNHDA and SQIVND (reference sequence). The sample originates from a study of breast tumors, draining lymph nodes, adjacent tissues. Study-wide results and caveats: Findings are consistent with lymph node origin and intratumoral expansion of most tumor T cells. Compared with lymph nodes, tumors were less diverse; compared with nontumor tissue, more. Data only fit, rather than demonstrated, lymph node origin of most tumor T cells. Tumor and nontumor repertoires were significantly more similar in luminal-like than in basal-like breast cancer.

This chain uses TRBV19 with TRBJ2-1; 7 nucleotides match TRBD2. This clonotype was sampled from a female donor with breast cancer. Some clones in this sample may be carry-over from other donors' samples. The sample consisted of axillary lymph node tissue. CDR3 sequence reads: CASMTSQRVNEQFF. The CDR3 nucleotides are TGTGCCAGTATGACTAGCCAACGGGTCAATGAGCAGTTCTTC.